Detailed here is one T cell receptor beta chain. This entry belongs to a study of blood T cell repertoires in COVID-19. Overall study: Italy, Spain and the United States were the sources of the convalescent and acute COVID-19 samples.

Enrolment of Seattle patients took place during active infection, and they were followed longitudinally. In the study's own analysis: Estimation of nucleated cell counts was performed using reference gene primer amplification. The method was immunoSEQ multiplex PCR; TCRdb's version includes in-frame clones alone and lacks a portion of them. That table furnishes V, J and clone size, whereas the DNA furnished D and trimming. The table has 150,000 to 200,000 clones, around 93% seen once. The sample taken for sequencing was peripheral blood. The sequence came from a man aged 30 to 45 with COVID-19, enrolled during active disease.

In nucleotides, the CDR3 is TGTGCCAGCAGCTTACAAGAGACAGGGGGTCTCGAGCAGTACTTC. Amino acids: CASSLQETGGLEQYF. V usage is TRBV7-9 and J usage is TRBJ2-7, with 9 bases aligning to TRBD1. V was pared by 2 bases and J by 6 bases, with 8 bases of the junction left unmatched. CDR1 is SEHNR and CDR2 is FQNEAQ in the germline V gene (reference sequence). This CDR3 is 15 amino acids long.